This entry lists 21 T cell receptor beta chains sequenced from one sample in a study of T cells in localized non-small cell lung cancer. Data came from immunoSEQ multiplex PCR; TCRdb stores just in-frame clones and leaves some out. The table lists under 50,000 clones, roughly 79% of them singletons. Sequenced material: peripheral blood mononuclear cells, taken before any cancer treatment. The receptors originated from a man between 40 and 70 years old with stage III lung adenocarcinoma.

This clone has more than one count but fewer than ten. The V call is TRBV6-4, the J call TRBJ2-3, with TRBD1 as a possible D gene (5 bases). V was clipped by 2 bases and J by 2 bases, with 14 bases between them. Germline lookup yields CDR1 MRHNA and CDR2 SNTAGT. The CDR3 has 16 residues. This chain's CDR3 is CASSDEGQGYTDTQYF. The CDR3 coding sequence is TGTGCCAGCAGTGACGAAGGGCAGGGCTACACAGATACGCAGTATTTT.

The rearrangement uses TRBV2 and TRBJ2-1; D remains unclear. The CDR3 is 13 residues long. The V end was cut by 3 bases, the J end by 6 bases, with 9 bases between. CDR1 and CDR2 (germline): SNHLY, FYNNEI. CDR3 sequence reads: CASSDFGFNEQFF. The CDR3 DNA reads as TGTGCCAGCAGTGATTTCGGATTCAATGAGCAGTTCTTC.

The chain uses TRBV5-1 and TRBJ2-5; D perhaps matches TRBD2 (6 bases). CDR1 is SGHRS, CDR2 YFSETQ, per germline. This CDR3 has 18 residues. Trimming took 1 base from V and 1 from J, leaving 20 bases between them. The CDR3 nucleotides read TGCGCCAGCAGCTTGATGGAGCGGGCAGGGAAGAGCCAAGAGACCCAGTACTTC. This translates into CASSLMERAGKSQETQYF.

The rearrangement joins TRBV6-4 to TRBJ2-2, with 8 bases aligning to TRBD2. After removal of 5 bases from V and 4 bases from J, the junction contained 6 bases not matched to a gene. CDR1 and CDR2 from the germline V gene are MRHNA and SNTAGT. The CDR3 covers 15 residues. The CDR3 bases are TGTGCCAGCAGTTCCGGGGGGGGCACCACCGGGGAGCTGTTTTTT. Protein product: CASSSGGGTTGELFF.

In this sample, this clone turned up a few times. The V and J genes are TRBV7-2 and TRBJ2-5, with D possibly being TRBD1 (7 bases). The CDR3 contains 14 residues. Trimming removed 4 bases at V and 5 bases at J, with 14 bases between. Germline CDR1 SGHTA, CDR2 FQGNSA. The CDR3 loop reads CASSYQGGGETQYF. The CDR3 coding sequence is TGTGCCAGCAGCTATCAGGGGGGCGGCGAGACCCAGTACTTC.

The chain recombines TRBV9 with TRBJ1-2, with D possibly matching TRBD1 (5 bases). Germline-derived CDR1 and CDR2 are SGDLS and YYNGEE. This CDR3 has 14 amino acids. V was pared by 0 bases and J by 5 bases, with 11 bases between. The CDR3 DNA reads TGTGCCAGCAGCGTAGACGGCGACAGTTATGGCTACACCTTC. Its translation: CASSVDGDSYGYTF.

The gene calls are TRBV6-1 and TRBJ2-7; TRBD1 might be the D (6 bases). Deletions cut 5 bases from V and 4 bases from J, with 15 bases between. This CDR3 contains 14 residues. Germline-derived CDR1 and CDR2 are MNHNS and SASEGT. The CDR3 protein is CASSSTGPSYEQYF. CDR3 in DNA: TGTGCCAGCAGTTCGACAGGCCCATCTTACGAGCAGTACTTC.

The chain carries TRBV7-2 and TRBJ1-6, with 8 positions matching TRBD1. Germline lookup yields CDR1 SGHTA and CDR2 FQGNSA. The CDR3 has 16 amino acids. With V trimmed by 5 bases and J by 6 bases, 9 bases remained unmatched. The chain's CDR3 is CASSRFGQGPNSPLHF. In DNA, the CDR3 is TGTGCCAGCAGCCGATTCGGACAGGGCCCTAATTCACCCCTCCACTTT. The full variable domain, rest sourced from reference TRBV7-2 and TRBJ1-6, is GAGVSQSPSNKVTEKGKDVELRCDPISGHTALYWYRQSLGQGLEFLIYFQGNSAPDKSGLPSDRFSAERTGGSVSTLTIQRTQQEDSAVYLCASSRFGQGPNSPLHFGNGTRLTVT.

The sample holds a few counts of this clone. The chain is built from TRBV13 and TRBJ2-7; D perhaps matches TRBD1 (6 bases). This CDR3 has 12 amino acids. The ends were cut back, 5 bases at V and 4 bases at J, with 9 bases in the middle. Germline CDR1 and CDR2: PRHDT and FYEKMQ (reference sequence). The CDR3 DNA follows: TGTGCCAGCAGCAAACAGGGATACGAGCAGTACTTC. This gives the protein CASSKQGYEQYF.

As for this clone: The junction differs from germline at one of its ends, possibly a read error. CDR3 nucleotides: TGCGCCAGCAGTCAGGGGATCTATCAGTCCCAGCATTTT. This encodes CASSQGIYQSQHF. The chain joins TRBV10-1 to TRBJ1-5; D possibly corresponds to TRBD1 (6 bases). CDR3 length: 13 residues. CDR1 and CDR2 from the germline V gene are WNHNN and SYGVQD (reference sequence).

The genes are TRBV5-1 and TRBJ2-3, with 12 bases that match TRBD2. V lost 0 bases and J lost 5; bases outside the gene matches: 4. Looked up from germline, CDR1 is SGHRS and CDR2 is YFSETQ. This CDR3 comprises 16 residues. CDR3 DNA sequence: TGCGCCAGCAGCTTGGTGCTAGCGGGGGGGCAAGATACGCAGTATTTT. It yields the protein CASSLVLAGGQDTQYF. Full variable domain (outside the CDR3, taken from reference TRBV5-1 and TRBJ2-3): KAGVTQTPRYLIKTRGQQVTLSCSPISGHRSVSWYQQTPGQGLQFLFEYFSETQRNKGNFPGRFSGRQFSNSRSEMNVSTLELGDSALYLCASSLVLAGGQDTQYFGPGTRLTVL.

In its sample, this clone was seen once. The chain carries TRBV5-1 and TRBJ2-5; 10 bases match TRBD1. This CDR3 region has 14 residues. V was clipped by 6 bases and J by 3 bases; unmatched bases: 5. Germline V gives CDR1 SGHRS, CDR2 YFSETQ. The CDR3 loop reads CASTHGTGEETQYF. The CDR3, as DNA: TGCGCCAGCACCCACGGGACAGGGGAAGAGACCCAGTACTTC.

This sequence joins TRBV11-2 and TRBJ2-7; no definite D call. Germline CDR1 is SGHAT and CDR2 is FQNNGV. The germline V and J ends were trimmed by 5 bases and 3 bases, with 8 bases remaining between them. The CDR3 runs 12 residues. The CDR3 DNA sequence: TGTGCCAGCAGCCCAGGTTACTACGAGCAGTACTTC. Encoded protein: CASSPGYYEQYF.

J is TRBJ2-3 and V is TRBV19; 7 bases are shared with TRBD1. Germline lookup yields CDR1 LNHDA and CDR2 SQIVND (reference sequence). V was pared by 3 bases and J by 3 bases, with 9 bases of the junction left unmatched. The CDR3 is 16 residues long. CDR3 DNA: TGTGCCAGTAGTATCGGAGTAGGGGGCGCGACAGATACGCAGTATTTT. It codes for CASSIGVGGATDTQYF.

The genes are TRBV9 and TRBJ2-5; 9 bases are a match to TRBD2. Germline V lookup: CDR1 SGDLS, CDR2 YYNGEE. The length of the CDR3 is 14 residues. V shed 10 bases, J shed 3 bases, and the junction held 10 bases outside the gene matches. Here the CDR3 DNA reads TGTGCCCGCGGGGGGGGGACACCCGAAGAGACCCAGTACTTC. Translation: CARGGGTPEETQYF.

The chain combines TRBV6-1 with TRBJ2-2; D perhaps matches TRBD2 (6 bases). V shed 4 bases and J shed 6 bases, with 9 bases lying between them. Germline V gene lookup returns CDR1 MNHNS and CDR2 SASEGT. This CDR3 region has 13 residues. CDR3 sequence (DNA): TGTGCCAGCAGTGTCTGGGGGGCCGGGGAGCTGTTTTTT. Protein sequence: CASSVWGAGELFF.

This clone was detected only a few times. The rearrangement joins TRBV19 to TRBJ2-7; 8 nucleotides agree with TRBD1. Germline V CDR1 and CDR2: LNHDA, SQIVND (reference sequence). The CDR3 contains 16 residues. Germline trimming cut 4 bases from V and 0 bases from J; bases unmatched to any gene: 8. CDR3 bases: TGTGCCAGTAGTACCCGCTGGACAGGGAGCTCCTACGAGCAGTACTTC. Translated, it gives CASSTRWTGSSYEQYF.

A note on this clone: A read error is possible here, since a much larger clone lies one base away. The same CDR3 also results from other DNA sequences found in this sample. The V and J genes are TRBV27 and TRBJ2-5, with 12 bases aligning to TRBD2. This CDR3 is 21 amino acids long. From germline, CDR1 is MNHEY and CDR2 SMNVEV (reference sequence). The CDR3 reads CASSQLWTSGVTVTRQETQYF. The CDR3 DNA sequence: TGTGCTAGCAGCCAACTATGGACTAGCGGGGTGACTGTGACACGTCAAGAGACCCAGTACTTC.

The genes are TRBV6-5 and TRBJ2-3; TRBD2 is a possible D gene (5 bases). With 2 bases removed from V and 2 bases from J, the gap between germline ends came to 14 bases. In germline, CDR1 is MNHEY, CDR2 SVGAGI. CDR3 length equals 16 residues. DNA for the CDR3: TGTGCCAGCAGTTACGGAATAGACGGGGACACAGATACGCAGTATTTT. Amino acids: CASSYGIDGDTDTQYF.

CDR3 amino acids: CASSLDPAEAFF. The DNA of the CDR3 is TGTGCCAGCAGCTTAGACCCGGCCGAAGCTTTCTTT. V and J are TRBV7-8 and TRBJ1-1, with D uncertain. The V and J ends lost 1 base and 8 bases respectively, with 8 bases between them. The CDR3 is made up of 12 amino acids. The germline V gene encodes CDR1 SGHVS and CDR2 FQNEAQ. The complete variable domain, with remaining parts taken from reference TRBV7-8 and TRBJ1-1, reads GAGVSQSPRYKVAKRGQDVALRCDPISGHVSLFWYQQALGQGPEFLTYFQNEAQLDKSGLPSDRFFAERPEGSVSTLKIQRTQQEDSAVYLCASSLDPAEAFFGQGTRLTVV.

This chain uses TRBV9 with TRBJ2-7; D may be TRBD2 (6 bases). Trimming shortened V by 0 bases and J by 3 bases, and 16 bases separated the two germline ends. The germline gives CDR1 SGDLS, CDR2 YYNGEE. This CDR3 spans 16 amino acids. CDR3 sequence: CASSVGGRVAVYEQYF. DNA for the CDR3: TGTGCCAGCAGCGTAGGCGGGCGGGTAGCGGTCTACGAGCAGTACTTC. Combining the CDR3 with reference TRBV9 and TRBJ2-7 gives the whole variable domain DSGVTQTPKHLITATGQRVTLRCSPRSGDLSVYWYQQSLDQGLQFLIQYYNGEERAKGNILERFSAQQFPDLHSELNLSSLELGDSALYFCASSVGGRVAVYEQYFGPGTRLTVT.